These 11 T cell receptor beta chains were sequenced from one sample in a study of spatial heterogeneity in lung cancer (dated by TCRdb to the late 2010s). Antigens of these TCRs are unknown. Libraries were built with 5' RACE. Instrument used: NextSeq 500. TCRdb took the public reads, trimmed them with fastp at Q25, ran MiXCR for clone calling and kept in-frame beta chains. A single entry per CDR3 protein holds the most common genes and DNA from its merged rows. Here the sample has about 2,900 distinct CDR3 sequences; under 15% occur a single time. Clones ranked in the top ten supply under 25% of the sample. The time point tag for this specimen amounts to: sample taken at primary tumor resection. Overall study results and their limits: The tumor nonsynonymous mutation count correlated with the number of expanded intratumoral alpha and beta TCRs.

Sequencing was performed on lung tumor tissue, taken at surgery. The receptors were sampled from a male donor with early-stage non-small cell lung cancer.

Judged by abundance, this clonotype is medium-sized (0.01 to 0.1%). The J gene is TRBJ2-7, the V gene TRBV6-1; D is uncertain. Deletions cut 6 bases from V and 3 bases from J, with 3 bases between. Per the germline V gene, CDR1 is MNHNS and CDR2 is SASEGT. The CDR3 runs to 10 residues. This CDR3 is CASRGYEQYF. CDR3 nucleotide sequence: TGTGCCAGCAGGGGCTACGAGCAGTACTTC.

By share of the sample, this clonotype is medium-sized. The genes are TRBV6-2 or TRBV6-3 and TRBJ2-7, with no clear D. Germline V CDR1 and CDR2: MNHEY, SVGEGT. Trimming removed 6 bases at V and 2 bases at J, with 23 bases between. This CDR3 has 17 residues. CDR3 DNA: TGTGCCAGCAGGTACCGCGAAGGCGGTAGCCCCACCTACGAGCAGTACTTC. Protein: CASRYREGGSPTYEQYF.

The genes are TRBV5-1 and TRBJ2-3, with TRBD2 identical over 7 bases. Germline lookup yields CDR1 SGHRS and CDR2 YFSETQ. V shed 1 base, J shed 3 bases, and the junction held 8 bases outside the gene matches. The CDR3 loop spans 16 amino acids. This CDR3 reads CASSLRAGDRTDTQYF. CDR3 nucleotides: TGCGCCAGCAGCTTGCGTGCGGGAGATCGGACAGATACGCAGTATTTT.

This clonotype is termed medium-sized. This chain links TRBV20-1 with TRBJ1-4; D gene unclear. Germline CDR1 reads DFQATT; CDR2 reads SNEGSKA (reference sequence). The V end was cut by 6 bases, the J end by 4 bases, with 12 bases between. The CDR3 consists of 13 residues. The CDR3 DNA reads TGCAGTGCCCCAGGACGGGGTAATGAAAAACTGTTTTTT. Protein sequence: CSAPGRGNEKLFF.

In this sample, this clonotype turned up many times. V and J are TRBV11-2 and TRBJ2-3; D unclear. Trimming removed 3 bases at V and 6 bases at J, with 19 bases between. CDR3 length: 16 residues. In germline, CDR1 is SGHAT, CDR2 FQNNGV. In nucleotides, the CDR3 is TGTGCCAGCAGCTTTCTAGGACGGACCAGCGCGGATACGCAGTATTTT. It yields the protein CASSFLGRTSADTQYF.

The sample holds a few counts of this clonotype. The chain recombines TRBV6-5 with TRBJ2-5; TRBD1 agrees at 10 bases. Germline V CDR1 and CDR2: MNHEY, SVGAGI. V trimming: 4 bases; J trimming: 3 bases; junction bases outside the gene matches: 5. The CDR3 has 15 residues. The CDR3 DNA reads as TGTGCCAGCAGTTTGGGACAGGGGTATGAAGAGACCCAGTACTTC. Translation gives CASSLGQGYEETQYF.

The table lists this clonotype with a few counts. The V gene is TRBV13, the J gene TRBJ2-3; perhaps TRBD1 as D (6 bases). From germline, CDR1 is PRHDT and CDR2 FYEKMQ (reference sequence). This CDR3 is built from 15 residues. Trimming shortened V by 5 bases and J by 0 bases, and 12 bases separated the two germline ends. The CDR3 region is CASSLRGSSTDTQYF. CDR3 coding DNA: TGTGCCAGCAGCCTAAGGGGGTCAAGCACAGATACGCAGTATTTT.

In its sample, this clonotype ranks as large. This chain uses TRBV7-9 with TRBJ2-7; a possible D gene is TRBD2 (5 bases). Germline V CDR1 and CDR2: SEHNR, FQNEAQ (reference sequence). V lost 5 bases, J lost 3 bases, and 17 bases lay in between. This CDR3 region has 15 residues. The CDR3 DNA reads TGTGCCAGCAGCCCAGCCCGAGGGAATCACTACGAGCAGTACTTC. Its protein is CASSPARGNHYEQYF. The whole variable domain, remainder taken from reference TRBV7-9 and TRBJ2-7, is DTGVSQNPRHKITKRGQNVTFRCDPISEHNRLYWYRQTLGQGPEFLTYFQNEAQLEKSRLLSDRFSAERPKGSFSTLEIQRTEQGDSAMYLCASSPARGNHYEQYFGPGTRLTVT.

The sample holds many counts of this clonotype. The rearrangement joins TRBV28 to TRBJ2-2; D uncertain. Trimming removed 5 bases from V and 1 base from J, with 8 bases in between. Germline CDR1 and CDR2: MDHEN and SYDVKM. This CDR3 region has 14 residues. The CDR3 nucleotides read TGTGCCAGCAGTCCGACCGGGAACACCGGGGAGCTGTTTTTT. This translates into CASSPTGNTGELFF.

This clonotype occurred many times. The chain carries TRBV7-9 and TRBJ1-6; tentatively, D is TRBD1 (6 bases). Germline CDR1 is SEHNR and CDR2 is FQNEAQ (reference sequence). CDR3 size: 15 residues. Deletions cut 5 bases from V and 7 bases from J, with 15 bases between. The CDR3 DNA is TGTGCCAGCAGCCCTTTAGCGGGGGCGAATTCACCCCTCCACTTT. It specifies CASSPLAGANSPLHF.

This clonotype is medium-sized by share. This chain links TRBV5-4 with TRBJ1-2; 12 bases are shared with TRBD1. J lost 8 bases, V lost 3 bases, and 8 bases had no gene match. CDR3 length: 15 residues. Germline lookup yields CDR1 SGHNT and CDR2 YYREEE (reference sequence). The CDR3 nucleotides read TGTGCCAGCAGCTCCCCGGGACAGGGGGCCAAGGGCTACACCTTC. This gives the protein CASSSPGQGAKGYTF.